Below, 16 T cell receptor beta chains from the same sample are listed, as sequenced in a study of blood T cells in healthy people across ages. The second PCR ran about 6 to 12 cycles with a sample-barcoded 5' primer and J-beta primers. One entry per CDR3 protein, called by TCRdb with MiXCR from the 5' RACE reads. This sample has some 1.5 million distinct CDR3 sequences, with roughly 27% found just once. What was sequenced was blood. All receptors derive from a woman aged 25 to 39 in good health.

Comments on this clonotype: One junction end disagrees with the germline gene, perhaps due to a read error. This chain connects TRBV9 to TRBJ1-2, with D unclear. The V gene's germline CDR1 is SGDLS and CDR2 YYNGEE. The CDR3 totals 15 residues. The CDR3 region is CTSSVYRLANFGYTF. For the CDR3, the DNA is TGTACCAGCAGCGTATACCGTTTAGCCAACTTTGGCTACACCTTC.

The chain is built from TRBV5-6 and TRBJ2-7; D not certain. Germline V gene sequence: CDR1 SGHDT, CDR2 YYEEEE. V lost 2 bases to trimming and J lost 1 base, with 10 bases between them. The CDR3 consists of 14 residues. The DNA of the CDR3 is TGTGCCAGCAGCTTTGAGCGTACGTCCTACGAGCAGTACTTC. It translates to CASSFERTSYEQYF.

This clonotype was seen a handful of times. The rearrangement uses TRBV5-1 and TRBJ2-6, with D unresolved. The germline V gene encodes CDR1 SGHRS and CDR2 YFSETQ. V was clipped by 3 bases and J by 4 bases, with 14 bases between them. The CDR3 contains 16 residues. The CDR3 here is CASSSPDLRGANVLTF. The DNA of the CDR3 is TGCGCCAGCAGCTCGCCAGACCTGAGGGGGGCCAACGTCCTGACTTTC.

The table lists this clonotype with many counts. The chain couples TRBV6-5 to TRBJ2-5; D unresolved. The CDR3 loop spans 13 amino acids. Trimming took off 4 bases at V and 0 bases at J, with 6 bases between the two ends. Germline CDR1 reads MNHEY; CDR2 reads SVGAGI. In DNA form, the CDR3 reads TGTGCCAGCAGTTCAACGAACCAAGAGACCCAGTACTTC. Encoded protein: CASSSTNQETQYF.

V usage is TRBV28 and J usage is TRBJ1-2, with D hard to call. Germline V gene sequence: CDR1 MDHEN, CDR2 SYDVKM. This CDR3 is built from 13 residues. Trimming cost V 8 bases and J 4 bases, with 14 bases left between them. The CDR3 here is CASETRAFYGYTF. Written as DNA, the CDR3 is TGTGCCAGCGAAACAAGGGCCTTCTATGGCTACACCTTC.

To note about this clonotype: It may be a read error: a sequence one base away is much more abundant. The rearrangement joins TRBV5-1 to TRBJ2-1, with 10 bases aligning to TRBD2. The CDR3 contains 15 residues. The V gene's germline CDR1 is SGHRS and CDR2 YFSETQ. The CDR3 sequence is CVSSSPSGGANEQFF. The CDR3 DNA reads TGCGTCAGCAGCTCCCCCAGCGGGGGGGCAAATGAGCAGTTCTTC. The full variable domain, rest sourced from reference TRBV5-1 and TRBJ2-1, is KAGVTQTPRYLIKTRGQQVTLSCSPISGHRSVSWYQQTPGQGLQFLFEYFSETQRNKGNFPGRFSGRQFSNSRSEMNVSTLELGDSALYLCVSSSPSGGANEQFFGPGTRLTVL.

Details on this clonotype: One junction end does not reproduce the germline sequence, and a read error may be involved. The CDR3 region has the DNA TGTGCCACCAGTGATCGGGGGAGTGGTGAAAACCTGTTTTTT. This gives the protein CATSDRGSGENLFF. The chain is built from TRBV24-1 and TRBJ1-4; weak D call: TRBD1 (5 bases). From germline, CDR1 is KGHDR and CDR2 SFDVKD. The CDR3 runs to 14 residues.

As regards this clonotype: One end of the junction fails to match germline, which may point to a read error. V usage is TRBV2 and J usage is TRBJ2-3; TRBD1 matches 8 bases. Germline V gives CDR1 SNHLY, CDR2 FYNNEI. The CDR3 spans 15 residues. CDR3 in amino acids: CVSSRRTGSTDTQYF. The CDR3 DNA follows: TGTGTCAGCAGTAGACGGACAGGGAGCACAGATACGCAGTATTTT.

This sequence joins TRBV7-8 and TRBJ2-1; no firm D call. The CDR3 spans 14 residues. V gave up 1 base and J gave up 5 bases, with 9 bases separating them. Germline V gene sequence: CDR1 SGHVS, CDR2 FQNEAQ. CDR3 coding DNA: TGTGCCAGCAGCTTAGTAGTAGCCCACAATGAGCAGTTCTTC. It codes for CASSLVVAHNEQFF. Together with reference TRBV7-8 and TRBJ2-1, the CDR3 gives the full variable domain: GAGVSQSPRYKVAKRGQDVALRCDPISGHVSLFWYQQALGQGPEFLTYFQNEAQLDKSGLPSDRFFAERPEGSVSTLKIQRTQQEDSAVYLCASSLVVAHNEQFFGPGTRLTVL.

This clonotype was counted between two and nine times. CDR3 sequence reads: CASSQEAGGGYEQYF. The CDR3 coding sequence is TGTGCCAGCAGCCAAGAGGCAGGGGGCGGCTACGAGCAGTACTTC. The J gene is TRBJ2-7, the V gene TRBV4-2, with 8 bases aligning to TRBD1. J gave up 3 bases and V 0 bases, and 4 bases lay outside the gene matches. CDR1 and CDR2 (germline): LGHNA, YNFKEQ. The CDR3 totals 15 residues.

This clonotype was observed a handful of times. V usage is TRBV28 and J usage is TRBJ2-5, with unresolved D. Per germline, CDR1 MDHEN and CDR2 SYDVKM. V lost 0 bases and J lost 6, with 20 bases in between. The CDR3 contains 17 residues. The CDR3 here is CASSLWVSPAQRKTQYF. The CDR3 DNA sequence: TGTGCCAGCAGTTTATGGGTCTCCCCAGCGCAGAGAAAGACCCAGTACTTC.

CDR3 sequence reads: CASSLEYAGAGAHTGELFF. DNA for the CDR3: TGTGCCAGCAGCTTAGAATACGCGGGAGCGGGGGCCCACACCGGGGAGCTGTTTTTT. The gene calls are TRBV7-9 and TRBJ2-2, with 8 bases aligning to TRBD2. V shed 1 base, J shed 3 bases, and the junction held 13 bases outside the gene matches. Looked up from germline, CDR1 is SEHNR and CDR2 is FQNEAQ (reference sequence). The CDR3 covers 19 residues.

V and J are TRBV20-1 and TRBJ2-1, with D possibly matching TRBD2 (5 bases). The CDR3 has 16 residues. CDR1 and CDR2 (germline): DFQATT, SNEGSKA (reference sequence). Between the trimmed V and J ends, which lost 0 bases and 4 bases, there was a span of 16 bases. The CDR3 loop is CSARDKAAGLYNEQFF. The CDR3, as DNA: TGCAGTGCTAGAGATAAGGCGGCGGGCCTTTACAATGAGCAGTTCTTC.

This clonotype was counted only a few times. This chain uses TRBV11-2 with TRBJ2-4; 7 bases are a match to TRBD1. Matching the DNA end better, TRBJ2-7 makes the J call doubtful. The CDR3 covers 13 residues. Germline V lookup: CDR1 SGHAT, CDR2 FQNNGV. The CDR3 DNA reads as TGTGCCAGCAGCCAAGACAGGGCACACGAGCAGTACTTC. It yields the protein CASSQDRAHEQYF.

The chain combines TRBV2 with TRBJ1-2, with a weak D call TRBD1 (5 bases). The CDR3 loop spans 14 amino acids. The V gene's germline CDR1 is SNHLY and CDR2 FYNNEI. The V and J ends lost 6 bases and 2 bases respectively, with 13 bases between them. The CDR3 DNA reads as TGTGCCAGCAGCGACAGAAGCAAGAACTATGGCTACACCTTC. It yields the protein CASSDRSKNYGYTF.

The rearrangement joins TRBV20-1 to TRBJ2-7, with 7 nucleotides matching TRBD2. CDR3 size: 13 residues. Losses at the gene ends were 3 bases for V and 4 bases for J; bases not matched to a gene: 6. CDR1 is DFQATT and CDR2 is SNEGSKA in the germline V gene (reference sequence). CDR3 sequence reads: CSASAGEGYEQYF. CDR3 in DNA: TGCAGTGCTAGTGCGGGAGAGGGATACGAGCAGTACTTC.